The 12 T cell receptor beta chains reported below all come from one sample, sequenced in a study of immune heterogeneity within non-small cell lung tumors. Multiplex PCR with 32 V and 13 J primers amplified TCR beta CDR3. TCRdb processed the multiplex PCR reads anew with MiXCR; each CDR3 protein has one entry. This table has roughly 11,000 distinct CDR3 sequences, about 31% appearing once. The template for each sample was approximately 600 ng of genomic DNA, which had been extracted from bulk tumor tissue. Every primary tumor yielded several biopsies, spaced far apart, that were taken during surgery. Curative operations were performed on patients who had untreated, newly diagnosed non-small cell lung cancer. Specimen: lung tumor tissue. The receptors originated from a woman aged 45-65 years with non-small cell lung cancer.

For this clonotype: Possible read error: a much larger clone is one base away. The CDR3 protein is CPSTASHVTGELFF. CDR3 nucleotide sequence: TGTCCCAGCACCGCCTCACACGTCACCGGGGAGCTGTTTTTT. This chain joins TRBV28 and TRBJ2-2; D unresolved. The CDR3 length is 14 residues. CDR1 is MDHEN and CDR2 is SYDVKM in the germline V gene.

This clonotype was observed many times. This chain links TRBV10-3 with TRBJ1-3, with D perhaps TRBD1 (5 bases). V shed 4 bases and J shed 4 bases, with 14 bases lying between them. The CDR3 sequence is 15 residues long. CDR1 is ENHRY and CDR2 is SYGVKD in the germline V gene. The CDR3 reads CAISGGSGVGNTIYF. For the CDR3, the DNA is TGTGCCATCAGTGGAGGGTCGGGGGTCGGAAACACCATATATTTT.

This CDR3 is CASSHRGEQYF. In DNA, the CDR3 is TGTGCCAGCAGCCATAGGGGGGAGCAGTACTTC. The V call is TRBV3-1, the J call TRBJ2-7; maybe TRBD1 (6 bases). The CDR3 has 11 residues. V was clipped by 3 bases and J by 7 bases, with 7 bases between them. Germline values: CDR1 LGHDT, CDR2 YNNKEL (reference sequence).

By sample share, this clonotype is medium-sized (0.01 to 0.1%). V usage is TRBV28 and J usage is TRBJ1-4; TRBD1 matches at 7 bases. The V gene end was trimmed by 7 bases and the J gene end by 10 bases; junction bases not matched to a gene: 9. The CDR3 loop spans 13 amino acids. Germline CDR1 and CDR2: MDHEN and SYDVKM. The DNA for the CDR3 is TGTGCCAGCATCTCCCCGGGGGACAGAAAACTGTTTTTT. Translation gives CASISPGDRKLFF.

The count of this clonotype is one. CDR3: CAASHGARQPQHF. In nucleotides, the CDR3 is TGTGCCGCTTCACATGGGGCTAGGCAGCCCCAGCATTTT. V gene TRBV6-2 or TRBV6-3 combines with J gene TRBJ1-5, with D perhaps TRBD1 (5 bases). Germline-derived CDR1 and CDR2 are MNHEY and SVGEGT. Trimming left V 11 bases short and J 7 bases short, with 18 bases between. This CDR3 region has 13 residues.

The J gene is TRBJ2-5, the V gene TRBV20-1; D may be TRBD1 (6 bases). V gave up 5 bases and J gave up 4 bases, with 11 bases separating them. Per the germline V gene, CDR1 is DFQATT and CDR2 is SNEGSKA (reference sequence). The CDR3 loop spans 12 amino acids. The CDR3 region is CSASGQRETQYF. The CDR3, as DNA: TGCAGTGCTTCTGGACAGAGAGAGACCCAGTACTTC.

J is TRBJ1-2 and V is TRBV4-1, with D possibly matching TRBD1 (5 bases). The germline CDR1 and CDR2 sequences are MGHRA and YSYEKL. Trimming took 1 base from V and 7 from J, leaving 13 bases between them. The CDR3 is made up of 14 amino acids. For the CDR3, the DNA is TGCGCCAGCAGCCAAGGATTGCAGAGGGGTGGCTACACCTTC. Encoded protein: CASSQGLQRGGYTF.

This clonotype came up many times. The chain couples TRBV20-1 to TRBJ2-5; perhaps D is TRBD1 or TRBD2 (6 bases each). The V gene lost 1 base and the J gene lost 1 base, with 10 bases spanning the gap. CDR3 length: 14 amino acids. Germline V CDR1 and CDR2: DFQATT, SNEGSKA (reference sequence). In nucleotides, the CDR3 is TGCAGTGCTAGAGCGGGGGCCATCCAAGAGACCCAGTACTTC. Protein product: CSARAGAIQETQYF.

This clonotype was observed many times. J is TRBJ2-3 and V is TRBV27, with a tentative D call TRBD2 (6 bases). This CDR3 is built from 13 residues. Germline CDR1 and CDR2: MNHEY and SMNVEV (reference sequence). Trimming took 4 bases from V and 5 from J, leaving 10 bases between them. The CDR3 DNA reads TGTGCCAGCAGTTGGAGGGCTGGAGATACGCAGTATTTT. This gives the protein CASSWRAGDTQYF.

The chain uses TRBV19 and TRBJ1-1; 9 bases fit TRBD1. The germline V gene has CDR1 LNHDA and CDR2 SQIVND (reference sequence). The CDR3 is 13 residues long. The J segment lost 4 bases and the V segment lost 7 bases, leaving 4 bases of the junction unmatched. The CDR3 sequence is CASIRDRATEAFF. Here the CDR3 DNA reads TGTGCCAGTATCCGGGACAGGGCCACTGAAGCTTTCTTT.

The count of this clonotype is one. The rearrangement links TRBV30 to TRBJ2-7; the D is unclear. CDR1 is GTSNPN and CDR2 is SVGIG in the germline V gene (reference sequence). The CDR3 extends over 13 amino acids. V was clipped by 2 bases and J by 6 bases, with 14 bases between them. Written as DNA, the CDR3 is TGTGCCTGGAGTTTCCAGGTGGACCGCGAGCAGTACTTC. It is translated as CAWSFQVDREQYF.

Only a few counts were recorded for this clonotype. The chain employs TRBV9 and TRBJ1-2; TRBD1 matches at 9 bases. The germline V gene encodes CDR1 SGDLS and CDR2 YYNGEE. The CDR3 has 16 residues. Trimming removed 3 bases from V and 4 bases from J; junction bases left unmatched: 10. CDR3 loop: CASSADPQDRGYGYTF. DNA of the CDR3: TGTGCCAGCAGCGCCGATCCCCAGGACAGGGGCTATGGCTACACCTTC.